This TCR beta chain was captured in a study of T cells in Graves' hyperthyroidism and ophthalmopathy. Graves' hyperthyroidism was deemed stable absent ophthalmopathy progression within 18 months. Participants, patients aged 18 to 65, had newly diagnosed hyperthyroidism with a duration under 2 months. Diagnoses were established using clinical symptoms, serum thyroxine and TRAb, thyroid ultrasound and orbital computed tomography. Trimming at V came to 4 bases and at J to 10 bases, leaving 10 bases not matched to a gene. Germline V gene sequence: CDR1 SGDLS, CDR2 YYNGEE. The CDR3 consists of 13 residues. TCR beta CDR3 region amplification was performed from RNA transcripts. HTBI primers were employed in a first-round RT-PCR of the TCR CDR3. TCRdb called the multiplex PCR reads again in MiXCR, with one record for every CDR3 protein. The sample lists around 100,000 distinct CDR3 sequences; roughly 47% were seen once.

The chain combines TRBV9 with TRBJ1-1; the match to TRBD1 covers 7 bases. This TCR was recovered from a middle-aged man with Graves' hyperthyroidism. The sequenced material came from blood. CDR3 DNA: TGTGCCAGCAGCCCCCCACCGGACAGGAGAGCTTTCTTT. Amino acids: CASSPPPDRRAFF.